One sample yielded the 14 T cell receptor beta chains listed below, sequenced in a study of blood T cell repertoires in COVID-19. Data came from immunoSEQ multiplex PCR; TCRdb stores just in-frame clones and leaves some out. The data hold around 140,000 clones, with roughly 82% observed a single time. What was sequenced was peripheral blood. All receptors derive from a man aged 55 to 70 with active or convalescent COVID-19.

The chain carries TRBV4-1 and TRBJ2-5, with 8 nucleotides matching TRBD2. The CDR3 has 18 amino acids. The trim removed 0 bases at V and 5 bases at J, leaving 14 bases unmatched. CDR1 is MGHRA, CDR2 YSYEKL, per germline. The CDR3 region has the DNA TGCGCCAGCAGCCAAGATAGACGTAGCGGGGCCTTATTGGAGACCCAGTACTTC. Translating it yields CASSQDRRSGALLETQYF.

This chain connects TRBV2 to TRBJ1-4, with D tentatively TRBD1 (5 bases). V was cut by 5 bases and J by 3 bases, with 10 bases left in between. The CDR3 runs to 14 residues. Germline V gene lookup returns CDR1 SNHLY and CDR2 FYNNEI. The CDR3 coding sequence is TGTGCCAGCAGTCACGACAGAGCTAATGAAAAACTGTTTTTT. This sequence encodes CASSHDRANEKLFF.

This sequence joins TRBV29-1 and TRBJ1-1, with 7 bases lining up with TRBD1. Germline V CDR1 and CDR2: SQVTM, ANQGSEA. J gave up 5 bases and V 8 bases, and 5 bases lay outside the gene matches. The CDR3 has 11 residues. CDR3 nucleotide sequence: TGCAGCCTAAACAGGGGAACTGAAGCTTTCTTT. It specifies CSLNRGTEAFF.

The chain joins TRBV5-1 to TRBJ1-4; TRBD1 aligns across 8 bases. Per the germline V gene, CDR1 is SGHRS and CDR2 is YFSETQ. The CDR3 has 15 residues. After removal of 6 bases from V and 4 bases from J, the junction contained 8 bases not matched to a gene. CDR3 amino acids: CASTRSQGGNEKLFF. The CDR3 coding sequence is TGCGCCAGCACCAGATCACAGGGGGGTAATGAAAAACTGTTTTTT.

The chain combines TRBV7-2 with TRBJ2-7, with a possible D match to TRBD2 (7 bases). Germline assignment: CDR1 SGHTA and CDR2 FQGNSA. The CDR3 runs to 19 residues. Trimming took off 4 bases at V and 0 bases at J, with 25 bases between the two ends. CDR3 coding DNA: TGTGCCAGCAGCTCCCACATCGGGGGCGGGAGTCGGAGCTCCTACGAGCAGTACGTC. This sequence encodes CASSSHIGGGSRSSYEQYV.

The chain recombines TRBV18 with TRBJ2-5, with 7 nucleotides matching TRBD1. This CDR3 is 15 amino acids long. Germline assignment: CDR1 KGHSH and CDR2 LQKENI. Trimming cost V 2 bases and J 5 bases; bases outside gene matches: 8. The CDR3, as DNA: TGTGCCAGCTCACCATCGAAGGGGGCGACGGAGACCCAGTACTTC. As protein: CASSPSKGATETQYF.

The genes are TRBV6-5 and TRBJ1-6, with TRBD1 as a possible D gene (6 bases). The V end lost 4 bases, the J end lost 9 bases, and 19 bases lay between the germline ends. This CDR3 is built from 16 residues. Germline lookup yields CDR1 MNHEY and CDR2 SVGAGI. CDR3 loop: CASSWAAQGFGSPLHF. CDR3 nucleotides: TGTGCCAGCAGTTGGGCGGCGCAGGGGTTCGGTTCACCCCTCCACTTT.

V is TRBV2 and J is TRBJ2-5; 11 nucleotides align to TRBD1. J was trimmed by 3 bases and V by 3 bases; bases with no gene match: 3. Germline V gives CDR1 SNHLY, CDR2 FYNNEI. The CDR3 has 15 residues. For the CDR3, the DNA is TGTGCCAGCAGTGATTGGGACAGGGGGAAAGAGACCCAGTACTTC. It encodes CASSDWDRGKETQYF.

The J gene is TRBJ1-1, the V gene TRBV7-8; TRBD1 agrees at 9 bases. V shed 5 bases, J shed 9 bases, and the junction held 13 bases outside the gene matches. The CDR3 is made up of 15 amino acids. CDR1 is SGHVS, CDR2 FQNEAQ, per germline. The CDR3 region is CASSPEWDRVRKAFF. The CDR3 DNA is TGTGCCAGCAGCCCCGAATGGGACAGGGTTAGAAAAGCTTTCTTT.

The chain's CDR3 is CAWSGLAGGPGEQFF. CDR3 DNA: TGTGCCTGGAGTGGGCTAGCGGGAGGGCCGGGTGAGCAGTTCTTC. This chain joins TRBV30 and TRBJ2-1; 12 bases fit TRBD2. Germline V lookup: CDR1 GTSNPN, CDR2 SVGIG (reference sequence). The V segment lost 1 base and the J segment 9 bases; nucleotides outside the gene matches: 7. The CDR3 is 15 residues long.

CDR3 residues: CATQGARGNQPQHF. The CDR3 nucleotides read TGTGCCACCCAGGGGGCAAGGGGAAATCAGCCCCAGCATTTT. This chain connects TRBV6-5 to TRBJ1-5; 8 bases are a match to TRBD1. J lost 4 bases, V lost 10 bases, and 9 bases had no gene match. The CDR3 has 14 amino acids. The germline gives CDR1 MNHEY, CDR2 SVGAGI.

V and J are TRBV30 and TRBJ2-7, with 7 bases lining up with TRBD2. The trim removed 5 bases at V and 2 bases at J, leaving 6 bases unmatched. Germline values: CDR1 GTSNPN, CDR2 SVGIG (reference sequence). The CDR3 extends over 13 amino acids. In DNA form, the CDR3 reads TGTGCCTGGGATAGCGGGCCCCCCTACGAGCAGTACGTC. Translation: CAWDSGPPYEQYV.

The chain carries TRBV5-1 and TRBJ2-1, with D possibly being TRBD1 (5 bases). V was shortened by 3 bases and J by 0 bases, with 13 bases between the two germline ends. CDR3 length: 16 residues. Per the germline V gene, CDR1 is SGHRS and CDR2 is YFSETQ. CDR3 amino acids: CASSSWGGSSYNEQFF. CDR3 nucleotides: TGCGCCAGCAGCTCGTGGGGCGGTAGCTCCTACAATGAGCAGTTCTTC. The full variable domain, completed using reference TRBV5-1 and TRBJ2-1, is KAGVTQTPRYLIKTRGQQVTLSCSPISGHRSVSWYQQTPGQGLQFLFEYFSETQRNKGNFPGRFSGRQFSNSRSEMNVSTLELGDSALYLCASSSWGGSSYNEQFFGPGTRLTVL.

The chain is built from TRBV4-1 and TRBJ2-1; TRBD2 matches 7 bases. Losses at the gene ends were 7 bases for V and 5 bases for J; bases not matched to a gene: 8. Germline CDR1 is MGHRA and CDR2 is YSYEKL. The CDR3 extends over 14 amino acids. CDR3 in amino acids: CASKKASGHNEQFF. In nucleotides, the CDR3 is TGCGCCAGCAAGAAGGCTAGCGGTCACAATGAGCAGTTCTTC.